This T cell receptor beta chain was captured in a study of T cell repertoires in cytomegalovirus infection. V was clipped by 6 bases and J by 5 bases, with 7 bases between them. This CDR3 region has 11 residues. Germline V gene sequence: CDR1 SGHVS, CDR2 FNYEAQ. Regarding the study as a whole: Totalled public TCR beta family frequency picked out people who carried CMV plus the relevant HLA. It was HLA-C-restricted CMV-specific TCR beta clonotypes that dominated the response ex vivo.

On this clonotype: As yet, its antigen is unknown.

One entry per CDR3 protein, called by TCRdb with MiXCR from the reads. The table has about 83,000 distinct CDR3 sequences, about 31% seen once. The sequence derives from a human donor in good health (CMV status not recorded). Some clones in this sample may be carry-over from other donors' samples. Sequenced material: CD8+ T cells from cultured PBMCs, taken from culture after CMV antigen stimulation. The chain has TRBV7-6 and TRBJ2-5, with unresolved D. CDR3 sequence (DNA): TGTGCCAGCAGATCCGGGGAGACCCAGTACTTC. This sequence encodes CASRSGETQYF.